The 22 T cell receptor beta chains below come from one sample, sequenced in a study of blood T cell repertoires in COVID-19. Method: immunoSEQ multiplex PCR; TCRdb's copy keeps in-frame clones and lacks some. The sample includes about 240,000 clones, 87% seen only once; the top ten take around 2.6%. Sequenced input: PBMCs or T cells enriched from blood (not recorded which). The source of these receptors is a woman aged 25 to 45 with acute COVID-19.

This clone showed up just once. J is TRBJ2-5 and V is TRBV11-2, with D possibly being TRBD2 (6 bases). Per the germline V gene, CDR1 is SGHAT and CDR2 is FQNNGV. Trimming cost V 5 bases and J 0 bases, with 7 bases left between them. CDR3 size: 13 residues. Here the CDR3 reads CASSGDYQETQYF. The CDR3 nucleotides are TGTGCCAGCAGCGGGGACTACCAAGAGACCCAGTACTTC.

CDR3 residues: CASGGQGVSPLHF. CDR3 sequence (DNA): TGTGCCAGCGGAGGACAGGGGGTGTCACCCCTCCACTTT. The gene calls are TRBV6-5 and TRBJ1-6, with 10 positions matching TRBD1. V was clipped by 8 bases and J by 10 bases; unmatched bases: 5. Germline CDR1 reads MNHEY; CDR2 reads SVGAGI. The CDR3 contains 13 residues.

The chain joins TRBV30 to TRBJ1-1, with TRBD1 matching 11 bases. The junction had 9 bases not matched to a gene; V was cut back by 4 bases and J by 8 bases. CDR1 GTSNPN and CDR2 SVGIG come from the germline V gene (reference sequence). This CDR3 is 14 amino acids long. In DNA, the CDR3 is TGTGCCTGGACCCAAGGGGACAGGGGGTCCGAAGCTTTCTTT. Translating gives CAWTQGDRGSEAFF.

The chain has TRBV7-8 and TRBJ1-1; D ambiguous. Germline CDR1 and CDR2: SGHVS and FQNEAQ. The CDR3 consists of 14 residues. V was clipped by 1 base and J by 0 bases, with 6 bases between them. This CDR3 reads CASSLEPLNTEAFF. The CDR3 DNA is TGTGCCAGCAGCTTAGAGCCACTGAACACTGAAGCTTTCTTT.

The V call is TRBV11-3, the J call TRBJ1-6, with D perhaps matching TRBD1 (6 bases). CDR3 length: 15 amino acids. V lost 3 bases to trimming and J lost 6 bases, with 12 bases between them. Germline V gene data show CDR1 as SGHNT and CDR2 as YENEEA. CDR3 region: CASSLSGQTNSPLHF. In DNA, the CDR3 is TGTGCCAGCAGCTTGTCGGGACAAACTAATTCACCCCTCCACTTT.

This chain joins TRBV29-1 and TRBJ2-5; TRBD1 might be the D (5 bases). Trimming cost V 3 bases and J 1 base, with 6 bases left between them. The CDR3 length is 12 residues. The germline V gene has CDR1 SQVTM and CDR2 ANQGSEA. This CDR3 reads CSVDDSQETQYF. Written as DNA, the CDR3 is TGCAGCGTTGACGACAGCCAAGAGACCCAGTACTTC. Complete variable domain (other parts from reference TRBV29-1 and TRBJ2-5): SAVISQKPSRDICQRGTSLTIQCQVDSQVTMMFWYRQQPGQSLTLIATANQGSEATYESGFVIDKFPISRPNLTFSTLTVSNMSPEDSSIYLCSVDDSQETQYFGPGTRLLVL.

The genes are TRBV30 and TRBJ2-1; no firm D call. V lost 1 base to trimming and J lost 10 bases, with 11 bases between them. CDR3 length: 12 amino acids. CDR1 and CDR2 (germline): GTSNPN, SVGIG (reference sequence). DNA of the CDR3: TGTGCCTGGAGTGGCTATCTTCCCGAGCAGTTCTTC. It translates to CAWSGYLPEQFF. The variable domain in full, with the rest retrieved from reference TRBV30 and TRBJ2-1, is SQTIHQWPATLVQPVGSPLSLECTVEGTSNPNLYWYRQAAGRGLQLLFYSVGIGQISSEVPQNLSASRPQDRQFILSSKKLLLSDSGFYLCAWSGYLPEQFFGPGTRLTVL.

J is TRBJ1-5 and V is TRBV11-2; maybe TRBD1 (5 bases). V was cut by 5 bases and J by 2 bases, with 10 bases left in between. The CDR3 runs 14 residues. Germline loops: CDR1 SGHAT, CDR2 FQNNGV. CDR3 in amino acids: CASSPEGGNQPQHF. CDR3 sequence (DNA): TGTGCCAGCAGCCCAGAAGGGGGCAATCAGCCCCAGCATTTT.

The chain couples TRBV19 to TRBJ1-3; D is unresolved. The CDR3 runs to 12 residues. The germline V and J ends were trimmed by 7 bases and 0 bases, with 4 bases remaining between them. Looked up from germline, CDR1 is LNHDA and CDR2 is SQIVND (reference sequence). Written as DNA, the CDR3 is TGTGCCAGTACTCGCTCTGGAAACACCATATATTTT. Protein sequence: CASTRSGNTIYF.

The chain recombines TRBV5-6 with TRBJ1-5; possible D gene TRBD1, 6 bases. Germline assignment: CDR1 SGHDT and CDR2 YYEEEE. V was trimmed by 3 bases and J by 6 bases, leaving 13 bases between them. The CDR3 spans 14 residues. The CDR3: CASSSQGSSQPQHF. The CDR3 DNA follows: TGTGCCAGCAGCTCCCAGGGGAGTAGTCAGCCCCAGCATTTT.

The CDR3 region is CSAVPTGDQETQYF. The CDR3 nucleotides are TGCAGCGCTGTACCGACAGGGGACCAAGAGACCCAGTACTTC. The chain joins TRBV29-1 to TRBJ2-5; 8 nucleotides agree with TRBD1. V trimming: 7 bases; J trimming: 0 bases; junction bases outside the gene matches: 7. CDR1 and CDR2 from the germline V gene are SQVTM and ANQGSEA. This CDR3 is 14 amino acids long.

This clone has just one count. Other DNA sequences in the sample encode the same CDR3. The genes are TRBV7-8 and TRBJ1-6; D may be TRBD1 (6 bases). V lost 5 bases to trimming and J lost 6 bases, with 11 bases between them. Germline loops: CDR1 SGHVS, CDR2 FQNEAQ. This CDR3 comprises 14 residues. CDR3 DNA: TGTGCCAGCAGCCAGGGACACGGTAATTCACCCCTCCACTTT. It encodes CASSQGHGNSPLHF.

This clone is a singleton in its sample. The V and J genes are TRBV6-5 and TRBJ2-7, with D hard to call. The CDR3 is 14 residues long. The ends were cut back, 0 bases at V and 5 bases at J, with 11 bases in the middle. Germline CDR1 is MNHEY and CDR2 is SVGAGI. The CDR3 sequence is CASSYSWPSHEQYF. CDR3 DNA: TGTGCCAGCAGTTACTCGTGGCCTAGTCACGAGCAGTACTTC.

The CDR3 sequence: CASSSGQTYEQYF. CDR3 coding DNA: TGTGCCAGCAGCTCGGGACAGACCTACGAGCAGTACTTC. The V and J genes are TRBV13 and TRBJ2-7; TRBD1 aligns across 7 bases. After removal of 4 bases from V and 2 bases from J, the junction contained 2 bases not matched to a gene. Germline loops: CDR1 PRHDT, CDR2 FYEKMQ (reference sequence). The CDR3 loop spans 13 amino acids.

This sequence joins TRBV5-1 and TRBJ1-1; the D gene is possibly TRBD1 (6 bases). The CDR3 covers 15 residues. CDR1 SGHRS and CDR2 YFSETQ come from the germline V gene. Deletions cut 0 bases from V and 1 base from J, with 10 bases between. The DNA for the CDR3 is TGCGCCAGCAGCTTGGTGGGGGCTGCGAACACTGAAGCTTTCTTT. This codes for CASSLVGAANTEAFF.

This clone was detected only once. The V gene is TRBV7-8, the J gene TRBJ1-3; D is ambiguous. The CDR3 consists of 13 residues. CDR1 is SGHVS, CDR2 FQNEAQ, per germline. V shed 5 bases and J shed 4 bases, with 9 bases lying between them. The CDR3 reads CASSPRGGNTIYF. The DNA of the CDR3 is TGTGCCAGCAGCCCCCGAGGGGGAAACACCATATATTTT.

The CDR3 sequence is CASSLMPSGGGADTQYF. The CDR3 DNA is TGCGCCAGCAGCTTGATGCCTAGCGGGGGTGGGGCAGATACGCAGTATTTT. This chain links TRBV5-1 with TRBJ2-3; 10 bases map to TRBD2. The germline CDR1 and CDR2 sequences are SGHRS and YFSETQ. V lost 1 base, J lost 4 bases, and 9 bases stayed unmatched. The CDR3 extends over 17 amino acids.

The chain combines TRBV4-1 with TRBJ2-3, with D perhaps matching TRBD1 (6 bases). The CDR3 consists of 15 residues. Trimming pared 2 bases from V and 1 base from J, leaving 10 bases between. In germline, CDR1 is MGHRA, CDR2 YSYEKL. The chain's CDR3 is CASSQMPGGTDTQYF. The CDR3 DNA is TGCGCCAGCAGCCAAATGCCAGGGGGCACAGATACGCAGTATTTT.

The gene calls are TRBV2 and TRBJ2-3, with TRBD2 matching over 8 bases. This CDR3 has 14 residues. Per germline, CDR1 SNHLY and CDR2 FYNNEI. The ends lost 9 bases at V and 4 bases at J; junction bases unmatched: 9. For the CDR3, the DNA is TGTGCCAGTAGCGGGGAGGCGCGGGCAGATACGCAGTATTTT. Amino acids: CASSGEARADTQYF.

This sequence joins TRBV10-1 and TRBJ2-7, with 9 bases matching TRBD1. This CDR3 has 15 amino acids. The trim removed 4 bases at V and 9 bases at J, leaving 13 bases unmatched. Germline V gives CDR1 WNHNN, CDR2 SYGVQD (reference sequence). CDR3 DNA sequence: TGCGCCAGCAGTGCCGTACAGGGGGCATTTTTCGGGCAGTACTTC. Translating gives CASSAVQGAFFGQYF.

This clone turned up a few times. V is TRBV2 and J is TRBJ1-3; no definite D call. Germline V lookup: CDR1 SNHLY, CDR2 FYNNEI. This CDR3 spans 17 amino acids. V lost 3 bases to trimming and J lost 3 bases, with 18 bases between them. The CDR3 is CASSDNGEEAYGNTIYF. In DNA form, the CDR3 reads TGTGCCAGCAGTGATAATGGGGAGGAGGCATATGGAAACACCATATATTTT.

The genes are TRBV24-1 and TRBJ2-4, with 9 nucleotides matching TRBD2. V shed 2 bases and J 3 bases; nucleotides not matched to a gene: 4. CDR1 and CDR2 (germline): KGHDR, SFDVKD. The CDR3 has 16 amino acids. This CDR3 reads CATSDWSGGFKNIQYF. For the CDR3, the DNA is TGTGCCACCAGTGATTGGAGCGGGGGGTTCAAAAACATTCAGTACTTC.